These 27 T cell receptor beta chains came from one sample sequenced in a study of human T cells and chemical hapten exposure. Noted time point: pre-sensitization, week 0. Treatment given: therapeutic diphenylcyclopropenone sensitization with weekly scalp DPC. TCRdb independently ran MiXCR on the RACE reads; one entry per CDR3 protein. Among approximately 38,000 distinct CDR3 sequences listed, roughly a tenth were seen once. This specimen consisted of whole blood, obtained in connection with sensitization to the hapten diphenylcyclopropenone (DPC). The origin of the receptors is a young man with alopecia areata. Some clones in this sample may be carry-over from other donors' samples.

This clonotype was observed many times. The chain is built from TRBV4-1 and TRBJ2-2; 9 bases agree with TRBD2. Losses at the gene ends were 1 base for V and 4 bases for J; bases not matched to a gene: 7. Germline loops: CDR1 MGHRA, CDR2 YSYEKL. This CDR3 has 17 residues. The CDR3: CASSQAAGGPSTGELFF. The CDR3 coding sequence is TGCGCCAGCAGCCAAGCCGCGGGGGGGCCTAGCACCGGGGAGCTGTTTTTT.

This clonotype has ten or more counts. The CDR3 DNA follows: TGTGCCAGCAGCCCCCTTATGAACACTGAAGCTTTCTTT. This encodes CASSPLMNTEAFF. This rearrangement joins TRBV6-2 or TRBV6-3 to TRBJ1-1; D remains unclear. The CDR3 totals 13 residues. The V and J ends lost 6 bases and 0 bases respectively, with 8 bases between them. Germline V gives CDR1 MNHEY, CDR2 SVGEGT.

This clonotype has at least ten counts. J is TRBJ1-3 and V is TRBV5-1, with 9 positions matching TRBD1. Per germline, CDR1 SGHRS and CDR2 YFSETQ. The CDR3 covers 17 residues. The ends lost 4 bases at V and 3 bases at J; junction bases unmatched: 11. CDR3 region: CASSHGPGQGRGNTIYF. Here the CDR3 DNA reads TGCGCCAGCAGCCACGGCCCGGGACAGGGACGTGGAAACACCATATATTTT.

Ten or more counts support this clonotype. The chain carries TRBV10-3 and TRBJ1-2; D is possibly TRBD1 (6 bases). Germline loops: CDR1 ENHRY, CDR2 SYGVKD. This CDR3 spans 13 amino acids. The germline V and J ends were trimmed by 6 bases and 5 bases, with 13 bases remaining between them. CDR3 sequence (DNA): TGTGCCATCAGGAGGACAGATTTATATGGCTACACCTTC. It is translated as CAIRRTDLYGYTF.

A few counts support this clonotype. The chain links TRBV9 to TRBJ2-7; 8 bases are a match to TRBD2. This CDR3 has 14 residues. The trim removed 4 bases at V and 5 bases at J, leaving 8 bases unmatched. CDR1 SGDLS and CDR2 YYNGEE come from the germline V gene. This CDR3 is CASSLGTSWHEQYF. CDR3 sequence (DNA): TGTGCCAGCAGCCTGGGGACTAGTTGGCACGAGCAGTACTTC. Drawing the rest from reference TRBV9 and TRBJ2-7, the complete variable domain is DSGVTQTPKHLITATGQRVTLRCSPRSGDLSVYWYQQSLDQGLQFLIQYYNGEERAKGNILERFSAQQFPDLHSELNLSSLELGDSALYFCASSLGTSWHEQYFGPGTRLTVT.

This clonotype was seen only a few times. V and J are TRBV5-6 and TRBJ2-6, with D tentatively TRBD2 (5 bases). This CDR3 spans 16 amino acids. V shed 1 base and J shed 0 bases, with 8 bases lying between them. The V gene's germline CDR1 is SGHDT and CDR2 YYEEEE. The CDR3 spells CASSLRLSSGANVLTF. CDR3 DNA: TGTGCCAGCAGCTTGCGACTAAGCTCTGGGGCCAACGTCCTGACTTTC.

The J gene is TRBJ2-5, the V gene TRBV14; D uncertain. Germline V CDR1 and CDR2: SGHDN, FVKESK. This CDR3 spans 12 amino acids. V was shortened by 3 bases and J by 7 bases, with 9 bases between the two germline ends. CDR3 coding DNA: TGTGCCAGCAGCCAGACGGACGGGACCCAGTACTTC. This translates into CASSQTDGTQYF.

Ten or more counts support this clonotype. The genes are TRBV6-2 or TRBV6-3 and TRBJ1-6; the D is unclear. The CDR3 totals 14 residues. The V end lost 6 bases, the J end lost 8 bases, and 14 bases lay between the germline ends. Looked up from germline, CDR1 is MNHEY and CDR2 is SVGEGT. Written as DNA, the CDR3 is TGTGCCAGCAGCCACGACGGGAATCATTCACCCCTCCACTTT. It translates to CASSHDGNHSPLHF.

This clonotype occurred many times. The chain joins TRBV6-6 to TRBJ1-6; 7 positions agree with TRBD1. The CDR3 contains 20 residues. Germline values: CDR1 MNHNY, CDR2 SVGAGI (reference sequence). V gave up 2 bases and J gave up 2 bases; unmatched junction bases: 15. The CDR3 loop is CASSYTPRQGRGTYNSPLHF. In DNA form, the CDR3 reads TGTGCCAGCAGTTACACACCCCGCCAGGGCAGGGGGACCTATAATTCACCCCTCCACTTT.

The chain has TRBV28 and TRBJ2-7; a weak D match, TRBD2 (5 bases). The germline V gene has CDR1 MDHEN and CDR2 SYDVKM. V was pared by 5 bases and J by 3 bases, with 11 bases between. The CDR3 totals 13 residues. CDR3 amino acids: CASSGPGYYEQYF. Written as DNA, the CDR3 is TGTGCCAGCAGTGGGCCGGGATACTACGAGCAGTACTTC.

At least ten counts were recorded for this clonotype. The V and J genes are TRBV18 and TRBJ1-1; a possible D gene is TRBD1 (5 bases). Germline-derived CDR1 and CDR2 are KGHSH and LQKENI. V shed 8 bases and J shed 1 base, with 20 bases lying between them. The CDR3 totals 16 residues. CDR3 nucleotide sequence: TGTGCCAGCATTTACTACTCCGGGACCCCGAACACTGAAGCTTTCTTT. Residues: CASIYYSGTPNTEAFF.

The chain couples TRBV5-1 to TRBJ1-4; D is unclear. CDR3 length: 14 residues. Per germline, CDR1 SGHRS and CDR2 YFSETQ. Trimming removed 0 bases at V and 3 bases at J, with 6 bases between. The CDR3 here is CASSLGHSNEKLFF. CDR3 nucleotide sequence: TGCGCCAGCAGCTTGGGACATTCTAATGAAAAACTGTTTTTT.

This clonotype was found many times. The chain uses TRBV9 and TRBJ2-1, with unresolved D. Germline V gives CDR1 SGDLS, CDR2 YYNGEE. The CDR3 sequence is 17 residues long. V was pared by 1 base and J by 0 bases, with 14 bases between. The CDR3 sequence: CASSVNFRQSSYNEQFF. CDR3 DNA: TGTGCCAGCAGCGTAAATTTCAGGCAGAGCTCCTACAATGAGCAGTTCTTC. Complete variable domain (other parts from reference TRBV9 and TRBJ2-1): DSGVTQTPKHLITATGQRVTLRCSPRSGDLSVYWYQQSLDQGLQFLIQYYNGEERAKGNILERFSAQQFPDLHSELNLSSLELGDSALYFCASSVNFRQSSYNEQFFGPGTRLTVL.

This clonotype was seen a handful of times. The chain joins TRBV6-7 to TRBJ1-4; D not certain. TRBV6-7 is assigned to the ORF class and has an uncertain function. The CDR3 runs to 15 residues. The V end lost 2 bases, the J end lost 4 bases, and 11 bases lay between the germline ends. DNA of the CDR3: TGTGCCAGCAGTTACCGTCCTGCCCTTAATGAAAAACTGTTTTTT. As protein: CASSYRPALNEKLFF.

The chain links TRBV18 to TRBJ1-2, with 8 bases lining up with TRBD1. CDR3 size: 14 residues. In germline, CDR1 is KGHSH, CDR2 LQKENI. With 6 bases clipped from V and 3 bases from J, the junction kept 6 bases outside the gene matches. DNA for the CDR3: TGTGCCAGCTCGCAAGGACAGGGAGACTATGGCTACACCTTC. Its protein is CASSQGQGDYGYTF.

This clonotype was counted ten times or more. The rearrangement uses TRBV6-2 or TRBV6-3 and TRBJ1-2; D gene unclear. This CDR3 region has 12 residues. The V end was cut by 2 bases, the J end by 13 bases, with 14 bases between. The V gene's germline CDR1 is MNHEY and CDR2 SVGEGT. The CDR3 is CASSYPTQDSTF. In DNA form, the CDR3 reads TGTGCCAGCAGTTACCCGACGCAGGACTCCACCTTC.

This clonotype appeared many times. The CDR3 protein is CASSPGTGMNTEAFF. As DNA, the CDR3 is TGTGCCAGCTCACCAGGGACAGGGATGAACACTGAAGCTTTCTTT. This sequence joins TRBV18 and TRBJ1-1; 9 bases are a match to TRBD1. CDR3 length: 15 amino acids. Losses at the gene ends were 2 bases for V and 0 bases for J; bases not matched to a gene: 1. Germline assignment: CDR1 KGHSH and CDR2 LQKENI.

The genes are TRBV28 and TRBJ2-2; the D is unclear. Germline values: CDR1 MDHEN, CDR2 SYDVKM. This CDR3 is built from 17 residues. V lost 3 bases and J 2 bases, leaving 16 bases between the germline ends. The CDR3 sequence is CASSFTALSSNTGELFF. The CDR3 DNA follows: TGTGCCAGCAGTTTTACAGCCCTTAGCAGCAACACCGGGGAGCTGTTTTTT.

This chain connects TRBV5-6 to TRBJ2-7, with D unclear. The CDR3 extends over 14 amino acids. Germline V gene data show CDR1 as SGHDT and CDR2 as YYEEEE. The V end lost 0 bases, the J end lost 2 bases, and 9 bases lay between the germline ends. The CDR3: CASSLAGQAYEQYV. Written as DNA, the CDR3 is TGTGCCAGCAGCTTGGCCGGTCAGGCCTACGAGCAGTACGTC.

This clonotype was seen a handful of times. This rearrangement joins TRBV18 to TRBJ1-5; 8 bases fit TRBD1. The V segment lost 5 bases and the J segment 4 bases; nucleotides outside the gene matches: 1. The CDR3 loop spans 13 amino acids. Germline CDR1 is KGHSH and CDR2 is LQKENI. CDR3 residues: CASSTGGNQPQHF. CDR3 in DNA: TGTGCCAGCTCAACAGGGGGTAATCAGCCCCAGCATTTT.

The chain has TRBV7-7 and TRBJ1-1; D unresolved. The CDR3 runs to 13 residues. Germline V gene lookup returns CDR1 SSHAT and CDR2 FNYEAQ (reference sequence). Deletions cut 1 base from V and 2 bases from J, with 5 bases between. CDR3 in amino acids: CASSLEYNTEAFF. The CDR3 DNA reads TGTGCCAGCAGCTTAGAATACAACACTGAAGCTTTCTTT.

About this clonotype: Mismatch with germline at one junction end may stem from a read error. J is TRBJ1-2 and V is TRBV12-3 or TRBV12-4; 10 bases map to TRBD1. The length of the CDR3 is 16 residues. In DNA, the CDR3 is TGCGACTGGGGTTCTGACAGGGGGCCTATTAACTATGGCTACACCTTC. Residues: CDWGSDRGPINYGYTF.

In its sample, this clonotype was seen many times. Germline and junction disagree at one end, which may indicate a read error. The V call is TRBV5-1, the J call TRBJ2-3, with D uncertain. Germline CDR1 and CDR2: SGHRS and YFSETQ. The length of the CDR3 is 13 residues. The chain's CDR3 is CASSLPGTDTQYF. CDR3 DNA: TGTGCCAGCAGCTTACCGGGCACAGATACGCAGTATTTT.

This clonotype was detected many times. The chain recombines TRBV2 with TRBJ2-1; 7 bases are shared with TRBD2. The junction had 11 bases not matched to a gene; V was cut back by 3 bases and J by 9 bases. From germline, CDR1 is SNHLY and CDR2 FYNNEI. The CDR3 runs to 15 residues. The CDR3 here is CASSELGRSQREQFF. CDR3 DNA: TGTGCCAGCAGTGAGCTCGGGAGGTCCCAACGTGAGCAGTTCTTC.

This clonotype was seen ten or more times. The chain has TRBV5-1 and TRBJ2-2; 9 bases are a match to TRBD1. J lost 3 bases, V lost 4 bases, and 7 bases had no gene match. The CDR3 totals 16 residues. CDR1 SGHRS and CDR2 YFSETQ come from the germline V gene. This CDR3 reads CASSNRDRAYTGELFF. Written as DNA, the CDR3 is TGCGCCAGCAGCAACCGGGACAGGGCTTACACCGGGGAGCTGTTTTTT.

In this sample, this clonotype turned up many times. The chain joins TRBV11-2 to TRBJ2-3; possible D gene TRBD2, 6 bases. V was pared by 4 bases and J by 4 bases, with 9 bases between. Germline CDR1 reads SGHAT; CDR2 reads FQNNGV. The CDR3 runs to 13 residues. The DNA for the CDR3 is TGTGCCAGCAGCTCCGGGGAGGCAGATACGCAGTATTTT. It specifies CASSSGEADTQYF.

The rearrangement joins TRBV5-1 to TRBJ1-1; 8 bases map to TRBD1. The CDR3 runs to 14 residues. Germline assignment: CDR1 SGHRS and CDR2 YFSETQ. V shed 2 bases and J 4 bases; nucleotides not matched to a gene: 4. Written as DNA, the CDR3 is TGCGCCAGCAGCTTTCAGGGGGCCGGCACTGAAGCTTTCTTT. Translating gives CASSFQGAGTEAFF.